Listed below are T cell receptor beta chains from one sample, sequenced in a study of blood T cell repertoires in COVID-19. Assay used: immunoSEQ multiplex PCR; TCRdb lists only in-frame clones, some missing. The sample includes over 140,000 clones, 84% of them seen just once. Sequenced: peripheral blood. These receptors were collected from a woman aged 55 to 70 with acute or convalescent COVID-19. CDR3s leave out the opening cysteine and the closing phenylalanine or tryptophan.

cdr3_aa	j_call	v_call
ASSQDFSGVRYT	TRBJ1-2	TRBV3-1/TRBV3-2
AWSGSFQGLYGYT	TRBJ1-2	TRBV30
ASRPQGASGNTIY	TRBJ1-3	TRBV19
ASSLERVLGAF	TRBJ1-1	TRBV12-3/TRBV12-4
ATSDFTGTGELF	TRBJ2-2	TRBV24-1
ASSQMSDNSPLH	TRBJ1-6	TRBV3-1/TRBV3-2
ASSPGYEQY	TRBJ2-7	TRBV7-9
ASSSRGMDEKLF	TRBJ1-4	TRBV5-1
ASAGGTHGSSYEQY	TRBJ2-7	TRBV5-1
ASSANWGGKTEAF	TRBJ1-1	TRBV19
ASSLGQGVVGELF	TRBJ2-2	TRBV27
ASSGVGLTVVDQPQH	TRBJ1-5	TRBV4-2
ASRQDSFTEAF	TRBJ1-1	TRBV6-5
ASSEGPHTDTQY	TRBJ2-3	TRBV6-1
ATKGGMRKF	TRBJ2-1	TRBV23-1
ASSRTDLNTEAF	TRBJ1-1	TRBV5-1
ASSSTGADIQY	TRBJ2-4	TRBV19
ASSLSSGRLGELF	TRBJ2-2	TRBV7-3
ASSPGGASLTEAF	TRBJ1-1	TRBV9
ASSIGQLYSPLH	TRBJ1-6	TRBV19
ASSLAAVGGSGQF	TRBJ2-1	TRBV7-9
ASRQGANTIY	TRBJ1-3	TRBV19
ATFTRGGRSLYGYT	TRBJ1-2	TRBV5-5
AWSRGYGDPVYTQY	TRBJ2-3	TRBV30
ASSQAGGRTGSYGYT	TRBJ1-2	TRBV3-1/TRBV3-2
ASSQHVSTEAF	TRBJ1-1	TRBV11-2
ASSLMPTSTDTQY	TRBJ2-3	TRBV7-9
ASSQDTSGLSTDTQY	TRBJ2-3	TRBV4-1
ASSLGQVTDTQY	TRBJ2-3	TRBV14
ASSSDRDNSYEQY	TRBJ2-7	TRBV18
ASSQVEGFTEQY	TRBJ2-7	TRBV14
AWSRSYGYT	TRBJ1-2	TRBV30
ASSARGQGAETQY	TRBJ2-5	TRBV28
ASSISRGSGNEQF	TRBJ2-1	TRBV19
ASSLGINNQPQH	TRBJ1-5	TRBV2
AISESEGQF	TRBJ2-1	TRBV10-3
ASSLKGARTDTQY	TRBJ2-3	TRBV5-1
ASSLAGTAYGYT	TRBJ1-2	TRBV5-1
ASSPQRGLKNTEAF	TRBJ1-1	TRBV4-1
ASRRQREGLYTQY	TRBJ2-3	TRBV6-5
ASSLGLAKYEQY	TRBJ2-7	TRBV13
ASIPTASSYNSPLH	TRBJ1-6	TRBV6-6
AWSALGRGEQF	TRBJ2-1	TRBV30
ASSHDRGSIDTQY	TRBJ2-3	TRBV7-6
ASAGTSGPRGGSYNEQF	TRBJ2-1	TRBV19
ASSQAPDRVDNYGYT	TRBJ1-2	TRBV4-2
ASTSGSYEQY	TRBJ2-7	TRBV6-5
ASSYSRNTEAF	TRBJ1-1	TRBV7-3
ASSSPTGMPPEAF	TRBJ1-1	TRBV11-2
ASILRGYLNQPQH	TRBJ1-5	TRBV28